This T cell receptor (beta chain) was sequenced during a study of blood T cell repertoires in COVID-19. Study-level information: T cells, B-cell-depleted T cells, or PBMCs provided the cDNA or gDNA that served as material.

As originally analysed: Researchers report that nucleated cell counts were estimated from reference gene primer amplification. Assay: immunoSEQ multiplex PCR; the TCRdb copy retains only in-frame clones and omits some. V and J calls and clone size are as listed in that table; D and trimming were resolved from the DNA. The repertoire holds 180,000 or so clones, with roughly four fifths as singletons. The specimen was peripheral blood. The receptor's source is a middle-aged man who had recovered from COVID-19.

In DNA, the CDR3 is TGTGCCAGTGCACCCCTAGCGGGAAACACAGATACGCAGTATTTT. It codes for CASAPLAGNTDTQYF. The chain joins TRBV19 to TRBJ2-3, with 9 bases lining up with TRBD2. The trim removed 8 bases at V and 2 bases at J, leaving 8 bases unmatched. Germline CDR1 and CDR2: LNHDA and SQIVND (reference sequence). The CDR3 consists of 15 residues.